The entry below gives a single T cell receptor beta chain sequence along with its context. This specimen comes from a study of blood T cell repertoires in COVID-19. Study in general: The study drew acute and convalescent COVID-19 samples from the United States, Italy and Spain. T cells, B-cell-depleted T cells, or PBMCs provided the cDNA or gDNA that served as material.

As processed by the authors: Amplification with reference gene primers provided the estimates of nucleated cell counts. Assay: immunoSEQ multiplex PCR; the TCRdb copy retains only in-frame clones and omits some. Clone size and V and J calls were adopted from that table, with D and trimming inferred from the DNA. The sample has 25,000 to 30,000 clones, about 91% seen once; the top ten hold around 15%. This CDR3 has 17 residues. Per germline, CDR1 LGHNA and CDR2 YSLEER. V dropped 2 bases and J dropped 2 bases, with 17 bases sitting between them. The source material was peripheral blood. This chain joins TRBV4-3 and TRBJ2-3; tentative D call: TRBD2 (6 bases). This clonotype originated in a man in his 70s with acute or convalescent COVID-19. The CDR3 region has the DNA TGCGCCAGCAGCCAACAAATCTTGCGGGGTCACACAGATACGCAGTATTTT. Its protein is CASSQQILRGHTDTQYF.